The T cell receptor beta chain described here comes from a study of T cell responses to AZD1222 COVID-19 vaccine. Some clones are missing from TCRdb's copy, which holds only in-frame ones; the method was immunoSEQ multiplex PCR. The data show around 92,000 clones, with over 75% seen just once and roughly 10% held by the top ten. Trimming left V 1 base short and J 2 bases short, with 8 bases between. Germline V gene data show CDR1 as LGHDT and CDR2 as YNNKEL (reference sequence). This CDR3 spans 14 amino acids. This clone was found once. The sample here was peripheral blood, taken on day 0 of AZD1222 vaccination. The chain is built from TRBV3-1 (or the pseudogene TRBV3-2) and TRBJ1-1; the D is unclear. The clonotype originates from an adult in good health. CDR3 residues: CASSQVPENTEAFF. CDR3 nucleotide sequence: TGTGCCAGCAGCCAAGTCCCAGAAAACACTGAAGCTTTCTTT.